This entry describes one TCR beta chain. Study processing details: Cell counts per sample came from amplifying reference gene primers. The repertoire was sequenced with immunoSEQ multiplex PCR; TCRdb's copy has only in-frame clones and lacks some. The V and J calls and clone size were taken over from that table, and D and trimming were inferred from the DNA. Among 60,000 to 85,000 clones, roughly 84% were seen once, and the ten largest hold approximately 40%. This sample is part of a study of blood T cell repertoires in COVID-19. Study information: Samples of COVID-19 (acute and convalescent) were obtained from the United States, Italy and Spain.

The V and J ends lost 6 bases and 2 bases, in that order; junction bases with no gene match: 5. Germline CDR1 reads MNHEY; CDR2 reads SVGEGT. This CDR3 is built from 15 residues. Input material: peripheral blood. The receptor was derived from a man of 80 years or more with acute or convalescent COVID-19. The genes are TRBV6-2 or TRBV6-3 and TRBJ2-1, with 9 positions matching TRBD2. The CDR3 DNA is TGTGCCAGCAGCTTAGCGGGAGCTACCTACAATGAGCAGTTCTTC. Protein: CASSLAGATYNEQFF.